This is a list of T cell receptor beta chains from one sample in a study of blood T cell repertoires in COVID-19. The table came from immunoSEQ multiplex PCR; TCRdb's copy has only in-frame clones and leaves some out. The profile shows about 440,000 clones, 70% to 90% of them singletons. Sequenced sample: PBMCs or T cells enriched from blood (not recorded which). These receptor sequences come from a woman aged 18-29 years with acute COVID-19. Both conserved end residues are part of each CDR3. The order of the fields is V gene, CDR3 protein.

V: TRBV11-2; CDR3: CASSGGGPKETQYF
V: TRBV12-3/TRBV12-4; CDR3: CASSWVVAEQYF
V: TRBV4-1; CDR3: CASSQKGTGSNYGYTF
V: TRBV10-3; CDR3: CAISRSGGEETQYF
V: TRBV7-9; CDR3: CASSLGATGTEAFF
V: TRBV3-1/TRBV3-2; CDR3: CASSQPGRKPQHF
V: TRBV2; CDR3: CASRAGFGQGEQYF
V: TRBV30; CDR3: CAWRTPGAGANVLTF
V: TRBV4-3; CDR3: CASSQVRGRGLYGYTF
V: TRBV3-1/TRBV3-2; CDR3: CASSQSLMNTEAFF
V: TRBV19; CDR3: CASTDPGHQPQHF
V: TRBV7-8; CDR3: CASSSQHRGRLETQYF
V: TRBV6-2/TRBV6-3; CDR3: CASSSGLHTDTQYF
V: TRBV13; CDR3: CASSLLEYQETQYF